The 25 T cell receptor beta chains below come from one sample, sequenced in a study of cytomegalovirus exposure and HLA in healthy donors. Use of 60 Vbeta and 13 Jbeta primers characterized the PCR. TCRdb keeps only in-frame clones here, not all; method: immunoSEQ multiplex PCR. The data contain roughly 160,000 clones, approximately 80% of them singletons. The sequenced material came from PBMCs. These receptors were taken from a woman aged 25 to 39 in good health and CMV-seronegative.

The chain combines TRBV18 with TRBJ2-5; 15 bases map to TRBD2. The J segment lost 4 bases and the V segment lost 1 base, leaving 4 bases of the junction unmatched. CDR1 is KGHSH and CDR2 is LQKENI in the germline V gene. The CDR3 runs to 17 residues. In nucleotides, the CDR3 is TGTGCCAGCTCACCACGGACTAGCGGGGGGGCCGGAGAGACCCAGTACTTC. The encoded protein is CASSPRTSGGAGETQYF.

This clone was recorded once. J is TRBJ2-5 and V is TRBV27; 11 nucleotides line up with TRBD2. CDR3 length equals 18 residues. Germline lookup yields CDR1 MNHEY and CDR2 SMNVEV (reference sequence). Trimming cost V 3 bases and J 7 bases; bases outside gene matches: 16. In nucleotides, the CDR3 is TGTGCCAGCAGTTTGCACGCCGGGACTAGCGGACCGCCGGCGACCCAGTACTTC. This codes for CASSLHAGTSGPPATQYF.

J is TRBJ1-5 and V is TRBV5-6; TRBD1 agrees at 8 bases. This CDR3 has 14 amino acids. The V segment lost 2 bases and the J segment 6 bases; nucleotides outside the gene matches: 4. Germline V gene lookup returns CDR1 SGHDT and CDR2 YYEEEE. CDR3 bases: TGTGCCAGCAGCTTAGGGACAGGTGTTCAGCCCCAGCATTTT. Translated, it gives CASSLGTGVQPQHF.

Only one count was recorded for this clone. The genes are TRBV7-3 and TRBJ2-1; the match to TRBD1 covers 7 bases. V gave up 4 bases and J gave up 0 bases; unmatched junction bases: 3. The CDR3 contains 15 residues. CDR1 is SGHTA and CDR2 is FQGTGA in the germline V gene. CDR3 sequence reads: CASSYGTASYNEQFF. Here the CDR3 DNA reads TGTGCCAGCAGCTATGGGACAGCCTCCTACAATGAGCAGTTCTTC.

This clone appeared a few times. The V gene is TRBV5-4, the J gene TRBJ1-6; D uncertain. The CDR3 is made up of 14 amino acids. Germline loops: CDR1 SGHNT, CDR2 YYREEE (reference sequence). Trimming removed 0 bases from V and 7 bases from J, with 8 bases in between. For the CDR3, the DNA is TGTGCCAGCAGCTTGGCTCTACCGAATTCACCCCTCCACTTT. Protein product: CASSLALPNSPLHF.

This clone was counted between two and nine times. The J gene is TRBJ1-1, the V gene TRBV7-9, with D possibly TRBD1 on 5 matching bases. In germline, CDR1 is SEHNR, CDR2 FQNEAQ (reference sequence). This CDR3 contains 15 residues. The germline V and J ends were trimmed by 3 bases and 0 bases, with 11 bases remaining between them. CDR3 nucleotides: TGTGCCAGCAGCTTCCAGGGAAGCATGAACACTGAAGCTTTCTTT. Translation gives CASSFQGSMNTEAFF.

This chain joins TRBV7-8 and TRBJ2-7; 10 bases align to TRBD2. CDR1 is SGHVS, CDR2 FQNEAQ, per germline. J was trimmed by 2 bases and V by 5 bases; bases with no gene match: 6. CDR3 length: 15 residues. The CDR3 coding sequence is TGTGCCAGCAGCCCACGGACTAGCGGCACCTACGAGCAGTACTTC. Residues: CASSPRTSGTYEQYF.

The V call is TRBV20-1, the J call TRBJ1-1; perhaps TRBD1 as D (6 bases). The CDR3 totals 10 residues. Germline CDR1 and CDR2: DFQATT and SNEGSKA (reference sequence). The CDR3 coding sequence is TGCAGCCCATCAGGGGTTGAAGCTTTCTTT. It yields the protein CSPSGVEAFF.

DNA for the CDR3: TGCAGTGCAGCACCGGGATATGAGCAGTTCTTC. It specifies CSAAPGYEQFF. The chain couples TRBV20-1 to TRBJ2-1; D is perhaps TRBD2 (5 bases). The CDR3 covers 11 residues. The V and J ends lost 6 bases and 8 bases respectively, with 11 bases between them. The germline V gene encodes CDR1 DFQATT and CDR2 SNEGSKA (reference sequence).

The rearrangement joins TRBV29-1 to TRBJ2-7; 7 nucleotides line up with TRBD2. J gave up 6 bases and V 1 base, and 6 bases lay outside the gene matches. Germline CDR1 is SQVTM and CDR2 is ANQGSEA. This CDR3 comprises 13 residues. This chain's CDR3 is CSVEGAGGSEQYF. CDR3 nucleotides: TGCAGCGTTGAAGGGGCCGGGGGGAGCGAGCAGTACTTC.

This chain uses TRBV6-1 with TRBJ1-1, with D perhaps TRBD1 (5 bases). CDR1 and CDR2 (germline): MNHNS, SASEGT. Trimming took 0 bases from V and 6 from J, leaving 14 bases between them. CDR3 length: 15 residues. CDR3 coding DNA: TGTGCCAGCAGTGAAGCCCAGGGCATAGGCGCTGAAGCTTTCTTT. As protein: CASSEAQGIGAEAFF.

The CDR3 reads CASSQDLKAGYSYEQYF. In DNA form, the CDR3 reads TGCGCCAGCAGCCAAGATTTGAAGGCAGGTTACTCCTACGAGCAGTACTTC. V gene TRBV4-3 combines with J gene TRBJ2-7; D is undetermined. Deletions cut 0 bases from V and 0 bases from J, with 15 bases between. The CDR3 length is 17 residues. Germline lookup yields CDR1 LGHNA and CDR2 YSLEER.

This rearrangement joins TRBV28 to TRBJ2-7; possible D gene TRBD2, 6 bases. Germline loops: CDR1 MDHEN, CDR2 SYDVKM. Trimming pared 5 bases from V and 3 bases from J, leaving 20 bases between. The CDR3 length is 16 residues. The CDR3 spells CASSLMGFRGIYEQYF. The DNA of the CDR3 is TGTGCCAGCAGTCTTATGGGGTTCCGGGGGATCTACGAGCAGTACTTC.

This chain joins TRBV20-1 and TRBJ1-1, with D maybe TRBD1 (6 bases). This CDR3 has 11 amino acids. Germline CDR1 and CDR2: DFQATT and SNEGSKA (reference sequence). As DNA, the CDR3 is TGCAGACGGGGGGCGGTCCAGGTGGCTTTCTTT. This translates into CRRGAVQVAFF.

J is TRBJ2-1 and V is TRBV7-9, with D unclear. V was cut by 4 bases and J by 10 bases, with 11 bases left in between. This CDR3 region has 12 residues. Germline V gene lookup returns CDR1 SEHNR and CDR2 FQNEAQ (reference sequence). The CDR3 region is CASSSGAGEQFF. For the CDR3, the DNA is TGTGCCAGCAGCTCAGGTGCTGGAGAGCAGTTCTTC.

The genes are TRBV15 and TRBJ1-3, with 8 bases lining up with TRBD1. Germline loops: CDR1 LNHNV, CDR2 YYDKDF (reference sequence). The length of the CDR3 is 15 residues. V lost 3 bases to trimming and J lost 4 bases; unmatched junction nucleotides: 5. The CDR3 DNA follows: TGTGCCACCAGCAGGGACAGGGATGCAGGAAACACCATATATTTT. Translating it yields CATSRDRDAGNTIYF. Together with reference TRBV15 and TRBJ1-3, the CDR3 gives the full variable domain: DAMVIQNPRYQVTQFGKPVTLSCSQTLNHNVMYWYQQKSSQAPKLLFHYYDKDFNNEADTPDNFQSRRPNTSFCFLDIRSPGLGDTAMYLCATSRDRDAGNTIYFGEGSWLTVV.

The chain combines TRBV2 with TRBJ2-3, with D possibly being TRBD2 (5 bases). Trimming removed 3 bases from V and 0 bases from J, with 13 bases in between. Germline V gives CDR1 SNHLY, CDR2 FYNNEI. CDR3 size: 16 residues. DNA for the CDR3: TGTGCCAGCAGTGAGGGTCCCGGGGTTAGCACAGATACGCAGTATTTT. Translating gives CASSEGPGVSTDTQYF.

The CDR3 coding sequence is TGTGCCAGCAGCTTAACTACTAGCGGTCCAGATACGCAGTATTTT. Protein product: CASSLTTSGPDTQYF. The genes are TRBV7-6 and TRBJ2-3; 8 positions agree with TRBD2. This CDR3 has 15 amino acids. V dropped 2 bases and J dropped 4; count of bases not matched to a gene: 5. Germline V gene lookup returns CDR1 SGHVS and CDR2 FNYEAQ.

The chain joins TRBV10-3 to TRBJ2-7; TRBD2 agrees at 10 bases. V shed 4 bases, J shed 0 bases, and the junction held 6 bases outside the gene matches. The CDR3 covers 16 residues. Germline-derived CDR1 and CDR2 are ENHRY and SYGVKD. The CDR3 protein is CAISVLAGGYSYEQYF. In nucleotides, the CDR3 is TGTGCCATCAGTGTTTTAGCGGGGGGCTACTCCTACGAGCAGTACTTC.

V and J are TRBV5-1 and TRBJ1-5; 7 bases are shared with TRBD1. The CDR3 is 15 amino acids. V lost 0 bases, J lost 4 bases, and 4 bases stayed unmatched. Germline V gene lookup returns CDR1 SGHRS and CDR2 YFSETQ. In nucleotides, the CDR3 is TGCGCCAGCAGCTTGGGGAGGGGGCGAAATCAGCCCCAGCATTTT. It specifies CASSLGRGRNQPQHF.

This CDR3 is CASSTPGTAENQPQHF. The DNA for the CDR3 is TGTGCCAGCAGTACGCCCGGGACAGCGGAGAATCAGCCCCAGCATTTT. The chain employs TRBV6-6 and TRBJ1-5, with TRBD1 identical over 7 bases. CDR3 size: 16 residues. J lost 4 bases, V lost 5 bases, and 11 bases had no gene match. Germline V lookup: CDR1 MNHNY, CDR2 SVGAGI (reference sequence).

V usage is TRBV28 and J usage is TRBJ2-4; the match to TRBD2 covers 7 bases. The CDR3 has 13 amino acids. V trimming: 5 bases; J trimming: 15 bases; junction bases outside the gene matches: 13. Germline CDR1 MDHEN, CDR2 SYDVKM. Here the CDR3 reads CASSTSRRSGTYF. The CDR3 DNA is TGTGCCAGCAGTACCTCCAGACGCAGCGGGACGTACTTC.

This clone came up once. This sequence joins TRBV29-1 and TRBJ1-5, with D uncertain. Germline assignment: CDR1 SQVTM and CDR2 ANQGSEA. V shed 4 bases and J shed 0 bases, with 10 bases lying between them. The CDR3 spans 14 residues. This CDR3 is CSVGSQNSNQPQHF. The CDR3 bases are TGCAGCGTTGGAAGTCAGAATAGCAATCAGCCCCAGCATTTT.

This clone was recorded a few times. V gene TRBV29-1 combines with J gene TRBJ2-1, with 7 bases that match TRBD2. In germline, CDR1 is SQVTM, CDR2 ANQGSEA. The junction had 7 bases not matched to a gene; V was cut back by 7 bases and J by 7 bases. CDR3 size: 12 residues. CDR3: CSAGLSRNEQFF. The CDR3 region has the DNA TGCAGCGCGGGACTATCCAGAAATGAGCAGTTCTTC.

Here the CDR3 DNA reads TGTGCCAGCAGCTTAACACGGGGGGGGAAAGAGACCCAGTACTTC. It translates to CASSLTRGGKETQYF. The genes are TRBV7-3 and TRBJ2-5; 8 positions match TRBD2. Germline V CDR1 and CDR2: SGHTA, FQGTGA. The CDR3 has 15 residues. V shed 0 bases, J shed 3 bases, and the junction held 3 bases outside the gene matches.